This TCR beta chain was sequenced in a study of shared clonotypes between healthy human individuals. About the research overall: CD4 naive and CD4 memory each took three plates per donor, while CD8 naive took two and CD8 memory one.

The CDR3 is made up of 13 amino acids. Trimming cost V 0 bases and J 1 base, with 3 bases left between them. Germline CDR1 SEHNR, CDR2 FQNEAQ (reference sequence). Nashville, Tennessee was home to all donors, who were Caucasian adults. With regard to this clone: Other DNA sequences in the sample encode the same CDR3.

At the deep level, the assay was run. Only in-frame clones appear in the TCRdb table, and some are missing; sequencing was by immunoSEQ multiplex PCR. The table records approximately 1.5 million clones, around 98.5% of them present only once. The TCR was taken from a man between 25 and 39 years old in good health. The J gene is TRBJ1-1, the V gene TRBV7-9; D unresolved. Source material: naive CD4+ T cells sorted from blood. The subset was: CD45RA+ positively selected. This chain's CDR3 is CASSLAGNTEAFF. CDR3 DNA: TGTGCCAGCAGCTTAGCTGGGAACACTGAAGCTTTCTTT.